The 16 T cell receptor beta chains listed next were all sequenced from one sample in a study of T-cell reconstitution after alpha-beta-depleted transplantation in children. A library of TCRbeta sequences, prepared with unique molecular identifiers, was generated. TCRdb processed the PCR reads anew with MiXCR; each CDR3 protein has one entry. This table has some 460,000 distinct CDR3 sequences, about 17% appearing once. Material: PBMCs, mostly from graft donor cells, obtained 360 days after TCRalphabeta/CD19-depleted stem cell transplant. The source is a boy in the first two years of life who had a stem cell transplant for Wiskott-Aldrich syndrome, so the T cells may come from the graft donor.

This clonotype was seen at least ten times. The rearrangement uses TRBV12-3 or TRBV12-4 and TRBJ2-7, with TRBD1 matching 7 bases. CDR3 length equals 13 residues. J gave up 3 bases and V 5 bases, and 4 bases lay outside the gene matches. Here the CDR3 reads CASSQGQVYEQYF. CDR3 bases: TGTGCCAGCAGTCAAGGACAGGTCTACGAGCAGTACTTC.

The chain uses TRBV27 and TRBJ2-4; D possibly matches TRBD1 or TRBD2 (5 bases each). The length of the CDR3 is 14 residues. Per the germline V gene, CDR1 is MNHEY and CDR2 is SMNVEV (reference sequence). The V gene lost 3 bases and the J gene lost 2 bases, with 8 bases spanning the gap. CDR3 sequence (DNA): TGTGCCAGCAGTTTCGAGGGGACCAAAAACATTCAGTACTTC. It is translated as CASSFEGTKNIQYF.

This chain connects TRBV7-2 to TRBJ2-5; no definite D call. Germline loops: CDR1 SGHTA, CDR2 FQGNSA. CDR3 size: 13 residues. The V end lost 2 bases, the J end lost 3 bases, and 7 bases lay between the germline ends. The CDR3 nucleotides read TGTGCCAGCAGCTTAAGATGGGAAGAGACCCAGTACTTC. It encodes CASSLRWEETQYF.

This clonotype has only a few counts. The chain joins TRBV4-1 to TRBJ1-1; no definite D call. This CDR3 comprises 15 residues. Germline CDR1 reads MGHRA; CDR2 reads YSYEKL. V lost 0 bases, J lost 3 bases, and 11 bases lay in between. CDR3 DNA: TGCGCCAGCAGCCAAGAAGGGTTAAGACACACTGAAGCTTTCTTT. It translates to CASSQEGLRHTEAFF.

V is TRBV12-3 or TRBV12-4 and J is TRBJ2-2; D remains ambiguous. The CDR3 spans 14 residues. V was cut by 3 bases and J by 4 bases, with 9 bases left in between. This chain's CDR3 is CASSFRTATGELFF. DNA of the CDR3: TGTGCCAGCAGTTTCAGGACGGCCACCGGGGAGCTGTTTTTT.

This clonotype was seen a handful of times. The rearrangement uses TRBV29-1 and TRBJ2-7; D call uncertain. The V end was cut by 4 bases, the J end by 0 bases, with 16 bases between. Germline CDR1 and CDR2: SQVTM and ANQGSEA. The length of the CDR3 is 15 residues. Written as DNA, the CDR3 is TGCAGCGTTGGAGCCGGACCGTTGAGCTCCTACGAGCAGTACTTC. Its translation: CSVGAGPLSSYEQYF.

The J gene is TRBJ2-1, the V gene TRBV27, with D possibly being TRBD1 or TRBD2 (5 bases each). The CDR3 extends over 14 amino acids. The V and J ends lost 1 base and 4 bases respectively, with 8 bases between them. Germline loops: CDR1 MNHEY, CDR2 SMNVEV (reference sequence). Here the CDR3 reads CASSLWGKYNEQFF. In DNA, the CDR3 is TGTGCCAGCAGTTTATGGGGGAAATACAATGAGCAGTTCTTC.

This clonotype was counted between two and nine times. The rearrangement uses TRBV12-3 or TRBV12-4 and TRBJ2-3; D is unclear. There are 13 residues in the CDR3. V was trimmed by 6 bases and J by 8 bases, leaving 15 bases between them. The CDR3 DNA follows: TGTGCCAGCAGGGCAGCCACTGTGGGTACGCAGTATTTT. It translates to CASRAATVGTQYF.

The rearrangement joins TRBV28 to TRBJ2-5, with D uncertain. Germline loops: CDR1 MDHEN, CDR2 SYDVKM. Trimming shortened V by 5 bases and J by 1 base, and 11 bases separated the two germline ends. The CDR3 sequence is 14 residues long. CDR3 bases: TGTGCCAGCAGTAGAACAGTGTTCCAAGAGACCCAGTACTTC. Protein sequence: CASSRTVFQETQYF. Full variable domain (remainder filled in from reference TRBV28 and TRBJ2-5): DVKVTQSSRYLVKRTGEKVFLECVQDMDHENMFWYRQDPGLGLRLIYFSYDVKMKEKGDIPEGYSVSREKKERFSLILESASTNQTSMYLCASSRTVFQETQYFGPGTRLLVL.

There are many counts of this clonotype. CDR3 nucleotide sequence: TGTGCCAGCAGTGAGAGACTAGACGGGTCCTACGAGCAGTACTTC. Protein sequence: CASSERLDGSYEQYF. The V call is TRBV2, the J call TRBJ2-7, with D perhaps TRBD2 (6 bases). The V end lost 3 bases, the J end lost 1 base, and 13 bases lay between the germline ends. The CDR3 length is 15 residues. Germline loops: CDR1 SNHLY, CDR2 FYNNEI.

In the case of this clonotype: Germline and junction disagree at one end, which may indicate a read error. The CDR3 sequence is CASILFSGPANTGELFF. The CDR3 nucleotides are TGTGCCAGCATCTTATTTAGTGGCCCCGCGAACACCGGGGAGCTGTTTTTT. The rearrangement joins TRBV7-8 to TRBJ2-2; D ambiguous. Germline V gives CDR1 SGHVS, CDR2 FQNEAQ. The CDR3 is 17 amino acids.

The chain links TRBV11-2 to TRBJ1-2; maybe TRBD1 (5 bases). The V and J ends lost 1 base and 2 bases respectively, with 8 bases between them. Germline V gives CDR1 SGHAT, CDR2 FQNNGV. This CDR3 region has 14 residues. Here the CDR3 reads CASSLVQGNYGYTF. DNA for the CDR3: TGTGCCAGCAGCTTAGTCCAGGGAAACTATGGCTACACCTTC.

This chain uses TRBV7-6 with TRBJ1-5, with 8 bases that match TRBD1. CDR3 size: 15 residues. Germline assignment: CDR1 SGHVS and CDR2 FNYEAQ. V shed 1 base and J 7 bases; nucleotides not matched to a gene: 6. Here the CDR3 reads CASSLEPGGGQPQHF. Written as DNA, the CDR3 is TGTGCCAGCAGCTTAGAACCAGGGGGCGGACAGCCCCAGCATTTT.

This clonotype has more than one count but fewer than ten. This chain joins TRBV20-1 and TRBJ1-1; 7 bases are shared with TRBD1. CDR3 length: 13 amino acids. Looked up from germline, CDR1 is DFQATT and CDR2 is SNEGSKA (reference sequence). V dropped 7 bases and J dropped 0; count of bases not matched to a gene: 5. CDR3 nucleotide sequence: TGCAGTGTCCCGGGACAGTTGAACACTGAAGCTTTCTTT. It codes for CSVPGQLNTEAFF.

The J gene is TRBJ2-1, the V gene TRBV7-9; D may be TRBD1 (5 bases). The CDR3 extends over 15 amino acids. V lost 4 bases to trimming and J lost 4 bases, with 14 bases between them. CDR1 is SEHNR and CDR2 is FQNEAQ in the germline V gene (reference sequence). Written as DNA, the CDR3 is TGTGCCAGCAGCTACGTAAGACAGCTTTACAATGAGCAGTTCTTC. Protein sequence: CASSYVRQLYNEQFF. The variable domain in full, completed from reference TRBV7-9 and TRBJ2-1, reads DTGVSQNPRHKITKRGQNVTFRCDPISEHNRLYWYRQTLGQGPEFLTYFQNEAQLEKSRLLSDRFSAERPKGSFSTLEIQRTEQGDSAMYLCASSYVRQLYNEQFFGPGTRLTVL.

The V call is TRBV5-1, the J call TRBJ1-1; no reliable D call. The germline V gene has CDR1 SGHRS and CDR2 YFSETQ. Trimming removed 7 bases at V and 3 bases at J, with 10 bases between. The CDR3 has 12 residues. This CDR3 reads CASSRWDTEAFF. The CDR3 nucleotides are TGCGCCAGCTCCCGGTGGGACACTGAAGCTTTCTTT. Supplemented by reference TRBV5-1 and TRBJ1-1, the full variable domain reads KAGVTQTPRYLIKTRGQQVTLSCSPISGHRSVSWYQQTPGQGLQFLFEYFSETQRNKGNFPGRFSGRQFSNSRSEMNVSTLELGDSALYLCASSRWDTEAFFGQGTRLTVV.